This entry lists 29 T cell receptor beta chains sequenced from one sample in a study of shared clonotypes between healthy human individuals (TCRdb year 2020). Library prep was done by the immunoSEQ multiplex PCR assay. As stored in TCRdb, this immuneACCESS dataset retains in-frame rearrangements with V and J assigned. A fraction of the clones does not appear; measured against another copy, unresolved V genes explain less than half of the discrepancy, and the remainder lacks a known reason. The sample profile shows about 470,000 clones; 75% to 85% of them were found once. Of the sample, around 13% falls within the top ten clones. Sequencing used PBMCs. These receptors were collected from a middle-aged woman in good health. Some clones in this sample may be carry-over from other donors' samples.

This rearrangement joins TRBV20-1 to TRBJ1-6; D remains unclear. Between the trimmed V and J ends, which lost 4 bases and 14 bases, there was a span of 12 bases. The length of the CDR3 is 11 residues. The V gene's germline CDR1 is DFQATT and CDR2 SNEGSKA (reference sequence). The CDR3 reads CSATGRSTLHF. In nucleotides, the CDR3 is TGCAGTGCTACTGGGCGGTCGACCCTCCACTTT.

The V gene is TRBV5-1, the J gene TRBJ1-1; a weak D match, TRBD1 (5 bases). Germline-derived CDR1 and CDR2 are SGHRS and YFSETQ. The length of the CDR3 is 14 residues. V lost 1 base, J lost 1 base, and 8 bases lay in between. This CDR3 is CASSLPGQNTEAFF. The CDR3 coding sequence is TGCGCCAGCAGCTTGCCCGGACAGAACACTGAAGCTTTCTTT.

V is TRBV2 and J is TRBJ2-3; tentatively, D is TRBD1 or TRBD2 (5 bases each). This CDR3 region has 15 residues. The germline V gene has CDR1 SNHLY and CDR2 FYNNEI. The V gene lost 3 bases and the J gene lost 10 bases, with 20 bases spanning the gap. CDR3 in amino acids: CASSEMGRVANSQYF. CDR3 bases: TGTGCCAGCAGTGAGATGGGGCGGGTAGCTAACTCGCAGTATTTT.

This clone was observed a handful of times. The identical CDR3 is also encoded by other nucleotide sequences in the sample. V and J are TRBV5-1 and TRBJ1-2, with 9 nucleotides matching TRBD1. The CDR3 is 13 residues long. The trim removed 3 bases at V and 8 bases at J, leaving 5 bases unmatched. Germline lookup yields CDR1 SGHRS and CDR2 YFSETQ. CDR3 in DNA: TGCGCCAGCAGCTCCGGACAGGGGTCCGGCTACACCTTC. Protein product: CASSSGQGSGYTF.

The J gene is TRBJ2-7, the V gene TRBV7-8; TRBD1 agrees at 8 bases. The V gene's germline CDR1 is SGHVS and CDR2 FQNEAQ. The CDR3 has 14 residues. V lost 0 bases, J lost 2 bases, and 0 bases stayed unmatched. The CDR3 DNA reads TGTGCCAGCAGCTTAGCGACAGGGGCCTACGAGCAGTACTTC. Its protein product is CASSLATGAYEQYF.

DNA for the CDR3: TGTGCCAGCAGTTCCGGGACAGGGGGCCGGGGAGGCTACACCTTC. Residues: CASSSGTGGRGGYTF. The chain uses TRBV27 and TRBJ1-2; 12 nucleotides align to TRBD1. Germline lookup yields CDR1 MNHEY and CDR2 SMNVEV (reference sequence). With 4 bases clipped from V and 8 bases from J, the junction kept 8 bases outside the gene matches. The length of the CDR3 is 15 residues.

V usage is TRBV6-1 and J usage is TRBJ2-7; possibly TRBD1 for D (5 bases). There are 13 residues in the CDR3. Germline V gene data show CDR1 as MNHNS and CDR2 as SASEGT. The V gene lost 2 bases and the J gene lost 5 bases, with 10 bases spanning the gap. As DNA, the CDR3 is TGTGCCAGCAGTGAACAAGGGGCCCACGAGCAGTACTTC. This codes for CASSEQGAHEQYF.

The CDR3 DNA is TGTGCCAGCAGCTTGACGGGGGGACTAGCGGGAGGAGATACGCAGTATTTT. This sequence encodes CASSLTGGLAGGDTQYF. J is TRBJ2-3 and V is TRBV7-9; 15 nucleotides match TRBD2. J gave up 5 bases and V 3 bases, and 6 bases lay outside the gene matches. The CDR3 runs 17 residues. Germline CDR1 and CDR2: SEHNR and FQNEAQ (reference sequence).

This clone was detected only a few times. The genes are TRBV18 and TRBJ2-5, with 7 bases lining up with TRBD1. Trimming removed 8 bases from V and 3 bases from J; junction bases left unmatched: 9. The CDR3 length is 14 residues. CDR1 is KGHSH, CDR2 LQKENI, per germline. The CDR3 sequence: CASASTGTEETQYF. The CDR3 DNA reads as TGTGCCAGCGCGTCGACAGGGACGGAAGAGACCCAGTACTTC.

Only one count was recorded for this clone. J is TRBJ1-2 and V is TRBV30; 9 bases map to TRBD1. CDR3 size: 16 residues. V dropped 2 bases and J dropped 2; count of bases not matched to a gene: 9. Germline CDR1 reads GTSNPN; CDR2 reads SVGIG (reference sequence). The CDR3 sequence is CAWSTTDRGRNYGYTF. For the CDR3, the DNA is TGTGCCTGGAGTACTACGGACAGGGGCAGAAACTATGGCTACACCTTC.

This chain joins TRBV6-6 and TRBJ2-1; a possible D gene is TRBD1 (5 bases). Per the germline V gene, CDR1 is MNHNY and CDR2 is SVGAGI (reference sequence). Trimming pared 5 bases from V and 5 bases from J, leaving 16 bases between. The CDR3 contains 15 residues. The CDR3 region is CASSQGHPSDNEQFF. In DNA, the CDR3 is TGTGCCAGCAGTCAGGGCCATCCGAGCGACAATGAGCAGTTCTTC.

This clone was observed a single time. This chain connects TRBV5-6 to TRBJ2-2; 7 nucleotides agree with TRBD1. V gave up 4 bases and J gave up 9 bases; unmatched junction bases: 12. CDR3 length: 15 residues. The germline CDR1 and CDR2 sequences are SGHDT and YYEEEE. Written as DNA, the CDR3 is TGTGCCAGCAGCCACGACAGGGATTTAGGGAGGGAGCTGTTTTTT. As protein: CASSHDRDLGRELFF.

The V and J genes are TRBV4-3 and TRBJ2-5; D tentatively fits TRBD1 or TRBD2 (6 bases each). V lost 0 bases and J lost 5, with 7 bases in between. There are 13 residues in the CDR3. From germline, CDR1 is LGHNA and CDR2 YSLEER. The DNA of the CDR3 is TGCGCCAGCAGCCAAGAAGGGGGGGAGACCCAGTACTTC. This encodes CASSQEGGETQYF.

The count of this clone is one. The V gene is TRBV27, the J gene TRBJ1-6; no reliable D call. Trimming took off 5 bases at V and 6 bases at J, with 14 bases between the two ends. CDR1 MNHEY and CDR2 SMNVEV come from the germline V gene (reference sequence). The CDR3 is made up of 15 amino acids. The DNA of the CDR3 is TGTGCCAGCAGTCCATGGGCAGGACCTAATTCACCCCTCCACTTT. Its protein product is CASSPWAGPNSPLHF.

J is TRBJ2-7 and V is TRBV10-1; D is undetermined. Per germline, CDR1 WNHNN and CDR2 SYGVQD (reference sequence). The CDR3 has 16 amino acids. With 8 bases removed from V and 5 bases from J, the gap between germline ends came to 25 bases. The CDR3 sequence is CASPSDPGLPSDEQYF. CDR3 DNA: TGCGCCAGCCCATCAGATCCGGGCCTCCCCTCGGACGAGCAGTACTTC.

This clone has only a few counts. The CDR3 DNA sequence: TGTGCCAGCAGTCTTCCCCACGGACTAGCGGGTGTCTACGAGCAGTACTTC. It codes for CASSLPHGLAGVYEQYF. The chain carries TRBV28 and TRBJ2-7; TRBD2 matches 11 bases. The CDR3 has 17 residues. Unmatched junction bases numbered 12, after V lost 5 bases and J lost 3 bases. Germline V lookup: CDR1 MDHEN, CDR2 SYDVKM.

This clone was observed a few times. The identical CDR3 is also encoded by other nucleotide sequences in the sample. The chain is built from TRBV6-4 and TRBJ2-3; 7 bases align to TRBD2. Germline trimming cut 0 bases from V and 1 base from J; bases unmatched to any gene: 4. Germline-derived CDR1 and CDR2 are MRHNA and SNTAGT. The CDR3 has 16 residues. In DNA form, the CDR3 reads TGTGCCAGCAGTGACTCTACGGGAGGTGGCACAGATACGCAGTATTTT. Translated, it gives CASSDSTGGGTDTQYF.

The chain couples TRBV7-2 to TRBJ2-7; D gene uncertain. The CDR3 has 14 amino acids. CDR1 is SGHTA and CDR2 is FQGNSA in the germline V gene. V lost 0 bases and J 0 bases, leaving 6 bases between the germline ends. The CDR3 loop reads CASSLAANSYEQYF. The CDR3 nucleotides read TGTGCCAGCAGCTTAGCGGCCAACTCCTACGAGCAGTACTTC. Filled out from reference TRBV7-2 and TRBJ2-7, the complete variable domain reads GAGVSQSPSNKVTEKGKDVELRCDPISGHTALYWYRQSLGQGLEFLIYFQGNSAPDKSGLPSDRFSAERTGGSVSTLTIQRTQQEDSAVYLCASSLAANSYEQYFGPGTRLTVT.

In nucleotides, the CDR3 is TGCGCCAGCAGCCAACAGGGGGATTACGGCACAGATACGCAGTATTTT. It specifies CASSQQGDYGTDTQYF. The V and J genes are TRBV5-1 and TRBJ2-3, with 8 bases aligning to TRBD1. The V segment lost 4 bases and the J segment 1 base; nucleotides outside the gene matches: 8. Germline CDR1 SGHRS, CDR2 YFSETQ. The CDR3 totals 16 residues. The variable domain in full, with the rest retrieved from reference TRBV5-1 and TRBJ2-3, is KAGVTQTPRYLIKTRGQQVTLSCSPISGHRSVSWYQQTPGQGLQFLFEYFSETQRNKGNFPGRFSGRQFSNSRSEMNVSTLELGDSALYLCASSQQGDYGTDTQYFGPGTRLTVL.

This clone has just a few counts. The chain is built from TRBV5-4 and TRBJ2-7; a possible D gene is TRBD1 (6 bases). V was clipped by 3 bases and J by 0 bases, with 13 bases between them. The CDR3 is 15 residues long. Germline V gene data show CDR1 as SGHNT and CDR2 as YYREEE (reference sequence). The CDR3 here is CASSSRRGSSYEQYF. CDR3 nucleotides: TGTGCCAGCAGCTCACGAAGGGGGTCCTCCTACGAGCAGTACTTC.

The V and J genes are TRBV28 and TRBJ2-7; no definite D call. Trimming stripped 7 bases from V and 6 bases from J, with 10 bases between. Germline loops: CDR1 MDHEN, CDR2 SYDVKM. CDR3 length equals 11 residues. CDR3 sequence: CASNGPREQYF. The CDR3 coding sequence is TGTGCCAGCAACGGACCCCGCGAGCAGTACTTC.

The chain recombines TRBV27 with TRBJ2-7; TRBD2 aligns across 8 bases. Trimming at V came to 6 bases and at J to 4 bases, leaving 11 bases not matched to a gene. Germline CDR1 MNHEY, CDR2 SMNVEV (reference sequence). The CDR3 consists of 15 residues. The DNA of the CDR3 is TGTGCCAGCAGCCGACTAGCGAGAGAGGGGTACGAGCAGTACTTC. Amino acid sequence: CASSRLAREGYEQYF.

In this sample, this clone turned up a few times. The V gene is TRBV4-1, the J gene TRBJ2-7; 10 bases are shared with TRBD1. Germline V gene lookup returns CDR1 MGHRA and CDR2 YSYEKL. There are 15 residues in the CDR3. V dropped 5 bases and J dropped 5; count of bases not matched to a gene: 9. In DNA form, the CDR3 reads TGCGCCAGCAGCTCTACCCGGGACAGGGGCCACGAGCAGTACTTC. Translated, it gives CASSSTRDRGHEQYF.

CDR3 sequence: CASSIPGERETQYF. The CDR3 DNA follows: TGTGCCAGCAGTATCCCCGGAGAACGGGAGACCCAGTACTTC. V usage is TRBV28 and J usage is TRBJ2-5; the D is unclear. The CDR3 totals 14 residues. The germline gives CDR1 MDHEN, CDR2 SYDVKM. V dropped 5 bases and J dropped 5 bases, with 15 bases sitting between them. The whole variable domain, filled in from reference TRBV28 and TRBJ2-5, reads DVKVTQSSRYLVKRTGEKVFLECVQDMDHENMFWYRQDPGLGLRLIYFSYDVKMKEKGDIPEGYSVSREKKERFSLILESASTNQTSMYLCASSIPGERETQYFGPGTRLLVL.

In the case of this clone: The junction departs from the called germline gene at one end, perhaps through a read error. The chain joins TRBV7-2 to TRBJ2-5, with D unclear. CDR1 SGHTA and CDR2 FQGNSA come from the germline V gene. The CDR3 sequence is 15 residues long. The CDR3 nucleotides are TGTGCCAGTAGCTCTCGATTTCAGTACCAAGAGACCCAGTACTTC. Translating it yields CASSSRFQYQETQYF.

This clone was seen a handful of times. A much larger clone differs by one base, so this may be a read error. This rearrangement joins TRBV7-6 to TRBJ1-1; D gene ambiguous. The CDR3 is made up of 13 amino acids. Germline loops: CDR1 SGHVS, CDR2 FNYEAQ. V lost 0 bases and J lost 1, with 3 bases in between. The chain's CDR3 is CASSLAGNTEAFF. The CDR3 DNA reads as TGTGCCAGCAGCTTAGCAGGGAACACTGAAGCTTTCTTT.

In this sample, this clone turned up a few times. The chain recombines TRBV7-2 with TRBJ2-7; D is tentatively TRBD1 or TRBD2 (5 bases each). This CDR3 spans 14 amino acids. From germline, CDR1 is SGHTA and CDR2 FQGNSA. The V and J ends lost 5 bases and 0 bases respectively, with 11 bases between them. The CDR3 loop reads CASSPRGGSYEQYF. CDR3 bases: TGTGCCAGCAGCCCCCGGGGCGGCTCCTACGAGCAGTACTTC.

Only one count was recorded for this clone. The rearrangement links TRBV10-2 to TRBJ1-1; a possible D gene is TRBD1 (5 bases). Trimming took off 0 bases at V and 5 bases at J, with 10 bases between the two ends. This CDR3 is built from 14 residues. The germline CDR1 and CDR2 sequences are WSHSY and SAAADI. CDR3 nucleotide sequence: TGCGCCAGCAGTGAGTCGGGCAGGGCAACTGAAGCTTTCTTT. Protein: CASSESGRATEAFF.

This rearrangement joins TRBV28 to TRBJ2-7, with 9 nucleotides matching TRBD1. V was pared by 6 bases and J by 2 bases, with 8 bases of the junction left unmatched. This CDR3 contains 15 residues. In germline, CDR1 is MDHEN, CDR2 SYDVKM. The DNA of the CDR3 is TGTGCCAGCAGACTCCCGACAGGGGGGGCCTACGAGCAGTACTTC. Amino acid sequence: CASRLPTGGAYEQYF.